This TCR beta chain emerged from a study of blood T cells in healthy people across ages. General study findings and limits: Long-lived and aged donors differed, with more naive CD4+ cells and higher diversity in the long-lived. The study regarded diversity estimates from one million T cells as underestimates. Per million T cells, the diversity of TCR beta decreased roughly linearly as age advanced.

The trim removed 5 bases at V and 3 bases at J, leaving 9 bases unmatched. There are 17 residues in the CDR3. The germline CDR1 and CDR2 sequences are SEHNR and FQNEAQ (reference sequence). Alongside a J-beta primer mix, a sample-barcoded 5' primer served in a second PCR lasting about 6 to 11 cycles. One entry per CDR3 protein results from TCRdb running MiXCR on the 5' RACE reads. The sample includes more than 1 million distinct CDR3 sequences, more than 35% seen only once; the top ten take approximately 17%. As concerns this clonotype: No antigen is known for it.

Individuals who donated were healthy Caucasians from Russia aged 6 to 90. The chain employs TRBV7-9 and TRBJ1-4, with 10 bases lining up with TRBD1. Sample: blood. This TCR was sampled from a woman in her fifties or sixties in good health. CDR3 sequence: CASSRGTGDGANEKLFF. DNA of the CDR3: TGTGCCAGCAGCAGAGGGACAGGGGACGGGGCTAATGAAAAACTGTTTTTT. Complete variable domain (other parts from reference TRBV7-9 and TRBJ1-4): DTGVSQNPRHKITKRGQNVTFRCDPISEHNRLYWYRQTLGQGPEFLTYFQNEAQLEKSRLLSDRFSAERPKGSFSTLEIQRTEQGDSAMYLCASSRGTGDGANEKLFFGSGTQLSVL.